The rows below give T cell receptor beta chains drawn from one sample of a study of cytomegalovirus exposure and HLA in healthy donors. Assay: immunoSEQ multiplex PCR; the TCRdb copy retains only in-frame clones and omits some. The data hold approximately 200,000 clones, with 70% to 80% observed a single time. Sequenced: PBMCs. All receptors come from a man aged 30-40 years in good health and CMV-seronegative. Both conserved end residues are part of each CDR3. A D gene is named only where the DNA matches it firmly. Only some rows state a clone size, as once, few, many or a class for expanded clones.

abundance: NA; d_gene: NA; v_gene: TRBV29-1; j_gene: TRBJ2-7; CDR3nt: TGCAGCACCGCAGGGGAGAGCTACGAGCAGTACTTC; CDR3aa: CSTAGESYEQYF
abundance: few; d_gene: NA; v_gene: TRBV27; j_gene: TRBJ2-7; CDR3nt: TGTGCCAGCAGTTTAAGGGGGGGGCGTCCCTACGAGCAGTACTTC; CDR3aa: CASSLRGGRPYEQYF
abundance: NA; d_gene: NA; v_gene: TRBV19; j_gene: TRBJ1-5; CDR3nt: TGTGCCAGTAGTCCTCAGGCGAGCAATCAGCCCCAGCATTTT; CDR3aa: CASSPQASNQPQHF
abundance: NA; d_gene: NA; v_gene: TRBV5-1; j_gene: TRBJ1-4; CDR3nt: TGCGCCAGCAGCGCAAGAGATGAAAAACTGTTTTTT; CDR3aa: CASSARDEKLFF
abundance: few; d_gene: TRBD1; v_gene: TRBV7-3; j_gene: TRBJ2-2; CDR3nt: TGTGCCAGCAGCTTAGAAGGCAGGGGGCTGCCCGGGGAGCTGTTTTTT; CDR3aa: CASSLEGRGLPGELFF
abundance: NA; d_gene: NA; v_gene: TRBV7-3; j_gene: TRBJ1-1; CDR3nt: TGTGCCAGCAGCCTTCTGAGGACAATCAAGCACACTGAAGCTTTCTTT; CDR3aa: CASSLLRTIKHTEAFF
abundance: few; d_gene: TRBD2; v_gene: TRBV9; j_gene: TRBJ2-7; CDR3nt: TGTGCCAGCAGCGTAGGGGGCGGGAGGGCCTACGAGCAGTACTTC; CDR3aa: CASSVGGGRAYEQYF
abundance: NA; d_gene: TRBD2; v_gene: TRBV5-5; j_gene: TRBJ2-7; CDR3nt: TGTGCCAGCAGCTCCTCACTAGCGGGAGTCGAGCAGTACTTC; CDR3aa: CASSSSLAGVEQYF
abundance: NA; d_gene: TRBD2; v_gene: TRBV5-4; j_gene: TRBJ2-5; CDR3nt: TGTGCCAGCAGCTTGGTGGGGACTAGCGGGATGGACCGGGAGACCCAGTACTTC; CDR3aa: CASSLVGTSGMDRETQYF
abundance: NA; d_gene: TRBD1; v_gene: TRBV7-9; j_gene: TRBJ2-7; CDR3nt: TGTGCCAGCAGCCCCGGGACAGGGGCTTACGAGCAGTACTTC; CDR3aa: CASSPGTGAYEQYF
abundance: NA; d_gene: NA; v_gene: TRBV29-1; j_gene: TRBJ2-1; CDR3nt: TGCAGCGTTTTATCTGGGGCGGGACAGCTTTACAATGAGCAGTTCTTC; CDR3aa: CSVLSGAGQLYNEQFF
abundance: NA; d_gene: NA; v_gene: TRBV30; j_gene: TRBJ1-1; CDR3nt: TGTGCCTGGAGTTCTTGGAGGGAAACCGAAGCTTTCTTT; CDR3aa: CAWSSWRETEAFF
abundance: NA; d_gene: NA; v_gene: TRBV11-3; j_gene: TRBJ2-7; CDR3nt: TGTGCCAGCAGCCCCCCCAACCCCCAGGGCTCCTACGAGCAGTACTTC; CDR3aa: CASSPPNPQGSYEQYF
abundance: NA; d_gene: TRBD2; v_gene: TRBV5-4; j_gene: TRBJ2-3; CDR3nt: TGTGCCAGCAGCGGGGGACTAGCAGGTAACACAGATACGCAGTATTTT; CDR3aa: CASSGGLAGNTDTQYF